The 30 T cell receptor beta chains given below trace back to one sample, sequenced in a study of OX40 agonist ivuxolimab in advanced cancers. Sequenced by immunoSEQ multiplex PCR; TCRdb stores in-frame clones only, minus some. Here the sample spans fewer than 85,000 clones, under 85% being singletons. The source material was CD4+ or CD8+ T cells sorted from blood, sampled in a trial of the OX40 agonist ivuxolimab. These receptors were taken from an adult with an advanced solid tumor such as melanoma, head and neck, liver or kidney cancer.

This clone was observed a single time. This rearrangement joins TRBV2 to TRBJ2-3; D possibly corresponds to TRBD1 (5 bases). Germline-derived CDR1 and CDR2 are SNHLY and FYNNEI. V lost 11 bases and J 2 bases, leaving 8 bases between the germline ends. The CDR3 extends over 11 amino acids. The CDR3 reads CAWGDTDTQYF. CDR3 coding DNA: TGTGCCTGGGGCGACACAGATACGCAGTATTTT.

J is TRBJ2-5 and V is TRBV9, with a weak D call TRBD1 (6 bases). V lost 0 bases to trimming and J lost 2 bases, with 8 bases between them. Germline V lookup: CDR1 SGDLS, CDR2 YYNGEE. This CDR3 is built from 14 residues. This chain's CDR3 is CASSVGRGQETQYF. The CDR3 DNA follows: TGTGCCAGCAGCGTAGGAAGGGGGCAAGAGACCCAGTACTTC. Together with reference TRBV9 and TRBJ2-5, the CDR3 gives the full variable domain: DSGVTQTPKHLITATGQRVTLRCSPRSGDLSVYWYQQSLDQGLQFLIQYYNGEERAKGNILERFSAQQFPDLHSELNLSSLELGDSALYFCASSVGRGQETQYFGPGTRLLVL.

CDR3 loop: CASSSGLAVNTGELFF. In DNA form, the CDR3 reads TGTGCCAGCAGCTCGGGACTAGCTGTGAACACCGGGGAGCTGTTTTTT. The J gene is TRBJ2-2, the V gene TRBV13; the match to TRBD2 covers 9 bases. With V trimmed by 4 bases and J by 1 base, 4 bases remained unmatched. In germline, CDR1 is PRHDT, CDR2 FYEKMQ (reference sequence). The CDR3 has 16 amino acids.

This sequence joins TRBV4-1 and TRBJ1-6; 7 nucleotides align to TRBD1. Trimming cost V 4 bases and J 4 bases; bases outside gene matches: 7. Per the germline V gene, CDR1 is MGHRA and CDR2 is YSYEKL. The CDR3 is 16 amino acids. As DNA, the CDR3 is TGCGCCAGCAGCCGCTTACCGGGACAGTATAATTCACCCCTCCACTTT. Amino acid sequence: CASSRLPGQYNSPLHF.

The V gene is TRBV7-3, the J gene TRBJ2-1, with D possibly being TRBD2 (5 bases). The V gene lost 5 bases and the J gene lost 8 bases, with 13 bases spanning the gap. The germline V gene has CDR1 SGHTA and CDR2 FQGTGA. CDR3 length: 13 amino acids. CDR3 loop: CASSRPGKDEQFF. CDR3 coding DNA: TGTGCCAGCAGCCGCCCGGGGAAGGATGAGCAGTTCTTC.

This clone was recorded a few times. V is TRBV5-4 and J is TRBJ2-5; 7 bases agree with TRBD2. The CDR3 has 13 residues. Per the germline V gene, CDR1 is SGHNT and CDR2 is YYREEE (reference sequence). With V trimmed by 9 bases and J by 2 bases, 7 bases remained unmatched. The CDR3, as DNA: TGTGCCACCCGGCGGGGAGGGCAAGAGACCCAGTACTTC. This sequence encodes CATRRGGQETQYF.

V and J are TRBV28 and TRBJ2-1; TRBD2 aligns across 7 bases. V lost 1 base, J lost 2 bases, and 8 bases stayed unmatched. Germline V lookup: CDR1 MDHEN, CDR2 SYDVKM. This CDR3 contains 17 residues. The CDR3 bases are TGTGCCAGCAGTTTATCCCGGGGAGCGGGGACCTACAATGAGCAGTTCTTC. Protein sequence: CASSLSRGAGTYNEQFF.

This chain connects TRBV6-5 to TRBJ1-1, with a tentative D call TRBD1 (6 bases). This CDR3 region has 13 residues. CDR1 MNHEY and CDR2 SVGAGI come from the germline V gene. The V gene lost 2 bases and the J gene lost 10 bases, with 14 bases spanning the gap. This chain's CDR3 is CASSYPGASGAFF. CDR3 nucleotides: TGTGCCAGCAGTTACCCAGGGGCTTCGGGAGCTTTCTTT.

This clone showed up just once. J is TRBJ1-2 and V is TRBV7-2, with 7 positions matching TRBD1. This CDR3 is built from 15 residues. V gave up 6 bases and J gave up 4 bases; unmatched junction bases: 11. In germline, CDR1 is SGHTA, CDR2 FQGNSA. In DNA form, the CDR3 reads TGTGCCAGCAGTACTCAAAGGGACAGTTTCTATGGCTACACCTTC. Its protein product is CASSTQRDSFYGYTF.

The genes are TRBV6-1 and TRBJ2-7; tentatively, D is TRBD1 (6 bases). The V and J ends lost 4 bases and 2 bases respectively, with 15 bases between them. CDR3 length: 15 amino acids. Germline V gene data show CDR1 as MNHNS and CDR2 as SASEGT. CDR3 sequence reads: CASSAWAGEPYEQYF. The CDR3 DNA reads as TGTGCCAGCAGTGCTTGGGCAGGGGAACCCTACGAGCAGTACTTC.

CDR3 in amino acids: CASSATGFTQYF. DNA of the CDR3: TGTGCCAGCAGCGCTACAGGGTTCACGCAGTATTTT. This sequence joins TRBV6-5 and TRBJ2-3, with D tentatively TRBD1 (6 bases). CDR1 and CDR2 from the germline V gene are MNHEY and SVGAGI. The V and J ends lost 6 bases and 9 bases respectively, with 13 bases between them. CDR3 length equals 12 residues.

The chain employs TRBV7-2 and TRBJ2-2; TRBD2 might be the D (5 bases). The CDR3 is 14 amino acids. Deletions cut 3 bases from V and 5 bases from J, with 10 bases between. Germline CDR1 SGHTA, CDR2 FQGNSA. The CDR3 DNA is TGTGCCAGCAGCTTCGGAGGTTTTACCGGGGAGCTGTTTTTT. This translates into CASSFGGFTGELFF. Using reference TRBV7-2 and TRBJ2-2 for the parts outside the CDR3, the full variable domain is GAGVSQSPSNKVTEKGKDVELRCDPISGHTALYWYRQSLGQGLEFLIYFQGNSAPDKSGLPSDRFSAERTGGSVSTLTIQRTQQEDSAVYLCASSFGGFTGELFFGEGSRLTVL.

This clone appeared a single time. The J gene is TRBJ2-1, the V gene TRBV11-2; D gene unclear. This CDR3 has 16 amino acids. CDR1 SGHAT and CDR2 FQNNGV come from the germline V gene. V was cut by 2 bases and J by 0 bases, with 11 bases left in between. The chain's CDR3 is CASSLRADASYNEQFF. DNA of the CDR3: TGTGCCAGCAGCTTAAGGGCGGACGCCTCCTACAATGAGCAGTTCTTC.

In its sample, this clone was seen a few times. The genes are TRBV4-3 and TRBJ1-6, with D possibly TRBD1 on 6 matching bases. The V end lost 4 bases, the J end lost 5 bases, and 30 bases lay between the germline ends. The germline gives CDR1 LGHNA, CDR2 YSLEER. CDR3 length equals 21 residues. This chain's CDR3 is CASSPQPPIYTGQGNNSPLHF. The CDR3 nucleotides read TGCGCCAGCAGCCCACAGCCACCGATTTACACGGGACAAGGCAATAATTCACCCCTCCACTTT.

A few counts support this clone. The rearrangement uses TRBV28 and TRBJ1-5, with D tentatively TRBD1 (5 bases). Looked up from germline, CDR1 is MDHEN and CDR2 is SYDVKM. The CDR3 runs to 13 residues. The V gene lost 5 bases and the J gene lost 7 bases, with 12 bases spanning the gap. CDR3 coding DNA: TGTGCCAGCAGTCTCGTCAGGGAACAGCCCCAGCATTTT. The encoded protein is CASSLVREQPQHF.

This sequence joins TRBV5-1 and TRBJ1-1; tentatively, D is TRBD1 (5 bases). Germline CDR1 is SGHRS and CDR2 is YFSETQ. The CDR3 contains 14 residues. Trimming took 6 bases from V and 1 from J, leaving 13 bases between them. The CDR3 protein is CASKSGAPNTEAFF. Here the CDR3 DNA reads TGCGCCAGCAAGTCCGGGGCTCCGAACACTGAAGCTTTCTTT.

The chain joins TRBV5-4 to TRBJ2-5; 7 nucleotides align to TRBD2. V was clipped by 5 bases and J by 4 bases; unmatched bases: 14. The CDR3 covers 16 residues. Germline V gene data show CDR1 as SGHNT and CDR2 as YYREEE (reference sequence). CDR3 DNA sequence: TGTGCCAGCAGAGACCAGATTTCGGGGGGTCGAGAGACCCAGTACTTC. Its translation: CASRDQISGGRETQYF.

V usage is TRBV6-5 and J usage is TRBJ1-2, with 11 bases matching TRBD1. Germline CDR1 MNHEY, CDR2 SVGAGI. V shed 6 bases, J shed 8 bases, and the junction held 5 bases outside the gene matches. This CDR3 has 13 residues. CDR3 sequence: CASSGTGGRGYTF. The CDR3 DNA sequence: TGTGCCAGCAGCGGGACAGGGGGGCGAGGCTACACCTTC.

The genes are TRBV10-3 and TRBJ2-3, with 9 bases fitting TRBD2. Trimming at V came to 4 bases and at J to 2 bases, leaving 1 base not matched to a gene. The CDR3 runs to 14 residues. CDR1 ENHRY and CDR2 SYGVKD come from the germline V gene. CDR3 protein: CAISGGGDTDTQYF. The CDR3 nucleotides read TGTGCCATCAGTGGCGGGGGGGACACAGATACGCAGTATTTT.

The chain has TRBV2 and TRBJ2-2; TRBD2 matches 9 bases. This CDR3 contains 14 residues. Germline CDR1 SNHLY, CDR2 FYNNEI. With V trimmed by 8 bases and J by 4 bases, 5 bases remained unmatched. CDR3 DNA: TGTGCCAGCCGTAGCGGGAGCCCCACCGGGGAGCTGTTTTTT. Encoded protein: CASRSGSPTGELFF.

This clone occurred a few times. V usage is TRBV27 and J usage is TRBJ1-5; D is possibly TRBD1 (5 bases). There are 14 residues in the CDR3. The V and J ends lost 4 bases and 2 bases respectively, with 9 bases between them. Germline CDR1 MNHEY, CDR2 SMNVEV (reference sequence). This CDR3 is CASSSGSGNQPQHF. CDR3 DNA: TGTGCCAGCAGTTCAGGGTCTGGCAATCAGCCCCAGCATTTT.

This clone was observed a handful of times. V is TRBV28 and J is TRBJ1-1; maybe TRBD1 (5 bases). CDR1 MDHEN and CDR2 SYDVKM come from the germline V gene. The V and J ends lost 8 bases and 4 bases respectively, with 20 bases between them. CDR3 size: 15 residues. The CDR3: CASQLSPRGTTEAFF. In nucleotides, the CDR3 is TGTGCCAGCCAACTAAGCCCCCGGGGGACCACTGAAGCTTTCTTT.

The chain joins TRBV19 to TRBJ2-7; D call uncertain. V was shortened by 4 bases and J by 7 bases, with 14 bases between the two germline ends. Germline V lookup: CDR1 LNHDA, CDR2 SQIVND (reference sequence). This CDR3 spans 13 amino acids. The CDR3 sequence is CASSTPSLGEQYF. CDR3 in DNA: TGTGCCAGTAGTACCCCCAGCCTGGGGGAGCAGTACTTC.

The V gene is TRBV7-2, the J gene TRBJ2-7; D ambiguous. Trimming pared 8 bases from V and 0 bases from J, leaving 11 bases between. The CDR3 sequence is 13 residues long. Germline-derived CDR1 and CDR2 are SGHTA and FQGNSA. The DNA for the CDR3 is TGTGCCAGCGCGAAGCAAAGCTCCTACGAGCAGTACTTC. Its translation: CASAKQSSYEQYF. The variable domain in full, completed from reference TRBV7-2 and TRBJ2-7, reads GAGVSQSPSNKVTEKGKDVELRCDPISGHTALYWYRQSLGQGLEFLIYFQGNSAPDKSGLPSDRFSAERTGGSVSTLTIQRTQQEDSAVYLCASAKQSSYEQYFGPGTRLTVT.

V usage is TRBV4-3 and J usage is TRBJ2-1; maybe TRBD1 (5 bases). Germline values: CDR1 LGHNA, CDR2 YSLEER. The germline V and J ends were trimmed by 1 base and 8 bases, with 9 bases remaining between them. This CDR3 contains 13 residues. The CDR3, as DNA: TGCGCCAGCAGCCAAGTCCAGGGCCATGAGCAGTTCTTC. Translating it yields CASSQVQGHEQFF.

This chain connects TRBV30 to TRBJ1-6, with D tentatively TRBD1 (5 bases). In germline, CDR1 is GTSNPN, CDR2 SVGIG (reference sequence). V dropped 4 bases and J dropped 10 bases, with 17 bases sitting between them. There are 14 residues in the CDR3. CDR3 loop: CAWIPGRTLSPLHF. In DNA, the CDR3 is TGTGCCTGGATACCGGGACGGACACTCTCACCCCTCCACTTT.

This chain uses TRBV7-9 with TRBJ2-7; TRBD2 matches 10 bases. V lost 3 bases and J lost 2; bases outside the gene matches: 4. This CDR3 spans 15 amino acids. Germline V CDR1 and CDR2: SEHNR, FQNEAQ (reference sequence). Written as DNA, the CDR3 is TGTGCCAGCAGCTTCCCTAGCGGGGGAACCTACGAGCAGTACTTC. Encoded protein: CASSFPSGGTYEQYF.

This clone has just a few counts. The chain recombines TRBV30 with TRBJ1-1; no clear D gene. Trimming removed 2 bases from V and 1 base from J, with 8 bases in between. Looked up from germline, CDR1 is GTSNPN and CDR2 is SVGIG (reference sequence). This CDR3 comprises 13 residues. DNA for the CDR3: TGTGCCTGGAGTACCACAGCGAACACTGAAGCTTTCTTT. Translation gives CAWSTTANTEAFF.

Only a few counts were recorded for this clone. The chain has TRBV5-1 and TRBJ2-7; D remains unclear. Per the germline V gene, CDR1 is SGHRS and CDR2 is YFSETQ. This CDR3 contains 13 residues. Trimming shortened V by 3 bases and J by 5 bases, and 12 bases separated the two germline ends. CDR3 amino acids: CASSSAAVDEQYF. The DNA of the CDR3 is TGCGCCAGCAGCTCCGCCGCCGTCGACGAGCAGTACTTC.

This chain's CDR3 is CASSLPSTDTQYF. CDR3 nucleotides: TGTGCCAGCAGCTTACCGAGCACAGATACGCAGTATTTT. The V gene is TRBV7-2, the J gene TRBJ2-3, with no clear D. Trimming left V 2 bases short and J 0 bases short, with 3 bases between. This CDR3 comprises 13 residues. CDR1 is SGHTA and CDR2 is FQGNSA in the germline V gene.